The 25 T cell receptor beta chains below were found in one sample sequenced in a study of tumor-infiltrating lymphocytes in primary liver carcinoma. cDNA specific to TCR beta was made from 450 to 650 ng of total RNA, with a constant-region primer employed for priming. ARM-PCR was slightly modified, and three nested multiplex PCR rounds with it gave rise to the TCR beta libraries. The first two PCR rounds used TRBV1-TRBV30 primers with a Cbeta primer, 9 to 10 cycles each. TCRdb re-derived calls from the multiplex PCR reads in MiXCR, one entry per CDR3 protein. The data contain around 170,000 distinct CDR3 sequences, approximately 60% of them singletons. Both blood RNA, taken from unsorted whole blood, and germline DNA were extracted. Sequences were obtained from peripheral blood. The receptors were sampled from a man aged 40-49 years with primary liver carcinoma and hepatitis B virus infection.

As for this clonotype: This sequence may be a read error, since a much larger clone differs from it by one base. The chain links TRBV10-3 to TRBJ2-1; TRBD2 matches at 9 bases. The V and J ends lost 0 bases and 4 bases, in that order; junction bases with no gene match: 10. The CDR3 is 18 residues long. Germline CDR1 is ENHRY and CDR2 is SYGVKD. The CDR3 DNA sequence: TGTGCCATCAGTGAGTCAAGTAGCGGGAGTTTCTCGTACAATGAGCAGTTCTTC. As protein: CAISESSSGSFSYNEQFF.

CDR3 sequence reads: CASSVAVYEQYF. The CDR3 region has the DNA TGTGCCAGCAGTGTGGCCGTCTACGAGCAGTACTTC. This sequence joins TRBV6-1 and TRBJ2-7; D is undetermined. Germline V gene sequence: CDR1 MNHNS, CDR2 SASEGT. The V gene lost 4 bases and the J gene lost 3 bases, with 7 bases spanning the gap. The CDR3 totals 12 residues.

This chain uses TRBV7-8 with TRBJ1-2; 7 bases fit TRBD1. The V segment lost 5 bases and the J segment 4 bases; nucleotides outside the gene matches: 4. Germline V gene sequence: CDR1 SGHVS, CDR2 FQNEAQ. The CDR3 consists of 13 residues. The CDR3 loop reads CASSKTGVYGYTF. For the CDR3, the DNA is TGTGCCAGCAGCAAAACAGGGGTCTATGGCTACACCTTC.

CDR3 region: CASSPEGATNEKLFF. The CDR3 coding sequence is TGTGCCAGCAGCCCTGAAGGTGCAACTAATGAAAAACTGTTTTTT. The chain uses TRBV5-4 and TRBJ1-4; D ambiguous. The V gene lost 4 bases and the J gene lost 0 bases, with 10 bases spanning the gap. Germline CDR1 SGHNT, CDR2 YYREEE (reference sequence). CDR3 length: 15 amino acids.

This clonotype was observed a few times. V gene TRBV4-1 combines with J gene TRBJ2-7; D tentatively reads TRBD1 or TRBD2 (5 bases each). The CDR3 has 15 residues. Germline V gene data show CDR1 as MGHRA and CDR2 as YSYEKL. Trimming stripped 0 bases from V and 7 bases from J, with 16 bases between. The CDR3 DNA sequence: TGCGCCAGCAGCCAAGAGGTACCGGGGCTTAGAGAGCAGTACTTC. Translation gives CASSQEVPGLREQYF.

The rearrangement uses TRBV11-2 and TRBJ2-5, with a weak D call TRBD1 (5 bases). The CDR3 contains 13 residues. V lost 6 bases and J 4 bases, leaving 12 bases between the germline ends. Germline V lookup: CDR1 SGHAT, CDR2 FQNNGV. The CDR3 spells CASRGPGLETQYF. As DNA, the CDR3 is TGTGCCAGCAGGGGGCCGGGCCTAGAGACCCAGTACTTC.

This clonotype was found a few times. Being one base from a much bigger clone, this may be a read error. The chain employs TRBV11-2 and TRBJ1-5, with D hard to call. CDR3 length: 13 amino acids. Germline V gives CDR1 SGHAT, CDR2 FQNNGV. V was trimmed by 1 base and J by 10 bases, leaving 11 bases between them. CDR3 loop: CASSLGLEHPQHF. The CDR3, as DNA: TGTGCCAGCAGCTTAGGCCTCGAGCATCCCCAGCATTTT.

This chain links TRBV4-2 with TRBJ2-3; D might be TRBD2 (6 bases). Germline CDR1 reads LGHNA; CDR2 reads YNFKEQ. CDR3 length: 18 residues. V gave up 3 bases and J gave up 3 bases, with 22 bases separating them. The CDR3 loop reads CASSQLWRDFCPTDTQYF. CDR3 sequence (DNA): TGTGCCAGCAGCCAGCTCTGGCGGGACTTCTGCCCTACAGATACGCAGTATTTT.

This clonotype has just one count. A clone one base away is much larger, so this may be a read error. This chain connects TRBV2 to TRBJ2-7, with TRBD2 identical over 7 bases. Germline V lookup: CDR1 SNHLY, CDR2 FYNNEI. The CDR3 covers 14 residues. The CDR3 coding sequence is TGTGCCAGCAGTGCGGGGGGTAGTGGCTACGAGCGGTACTTC. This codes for CASSAGGSGYERYF.

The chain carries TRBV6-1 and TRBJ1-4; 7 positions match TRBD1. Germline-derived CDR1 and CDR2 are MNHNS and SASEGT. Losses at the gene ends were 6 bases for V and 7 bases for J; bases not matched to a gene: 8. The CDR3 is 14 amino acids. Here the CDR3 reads CASSLQGRAEKLFF. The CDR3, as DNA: TGTGCCAGCAGCCTACAGGGGCGCGCTGAAAAACTGTTTTTT.

CDR3 coding DNA: TGTGCCAGCAGTGAATCCACGGGGACCGACGGGCAGTACTTC. Protein: CASSESTGTDGQYF. The chain joins TRBV6-1 to TRBJ2-7; D tentatively reads TRBD1 or TRBD2 (5 bases each). Trimming removed 2 bases at V and 9 bases at J, with 17 bases between. Germline V CDR1 and CDR2: MNHNS, SASEGT. The CDR3 contains 14 residues.

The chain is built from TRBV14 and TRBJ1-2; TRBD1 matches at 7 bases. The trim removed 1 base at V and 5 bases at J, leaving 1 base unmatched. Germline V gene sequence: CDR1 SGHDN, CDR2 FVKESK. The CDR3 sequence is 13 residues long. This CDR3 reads CASSQGQGYGYTF. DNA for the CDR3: TGTGCCAGCAGCCAAGGACAGGGTTATGGCTACACCTTC. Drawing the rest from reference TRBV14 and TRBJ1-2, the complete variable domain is EAGVTQFPSHSVIEKGQTVTLRCDPISGHDNLYWYRRVMGKEIKFLLHFVKESKQDESGMPNNRFLAERTGGTYSTLKVQPAELEDSGVYFCASSQGQGYGYTFGSGTRLTVV.

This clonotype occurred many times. This CDR3 reads CASSPVSGYTF. CDR3 bases: TGTGCCAGCAGCCCGGTCTCTGGCTACACCTTC. The chain uses TRBV11-2 and TRBJ1-2; D unclear. CDR1 SGHAT and CDR2 FQNNGV come from the germline V gene. V shed 5 bases and J shed 7 bases, with 8 bases lying between them. The CDR3 has 11 amino acids.

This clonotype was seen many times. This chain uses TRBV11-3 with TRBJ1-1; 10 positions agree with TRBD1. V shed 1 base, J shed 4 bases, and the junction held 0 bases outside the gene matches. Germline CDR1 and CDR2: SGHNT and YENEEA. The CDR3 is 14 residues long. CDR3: CASSLGQGATEAFF. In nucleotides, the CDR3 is TGTGCCAGCAGCTTAGGACAGGGGGCCACTGAAGCTTTCTTT.

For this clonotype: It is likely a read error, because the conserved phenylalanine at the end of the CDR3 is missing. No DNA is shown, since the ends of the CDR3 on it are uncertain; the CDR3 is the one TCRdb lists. The CDR3 here is CASSSLVGEGEQLL. The chain is built from TRBV11-2 and TRBJ2-1; TRBD2 was called by the table and not checked on the DNA. Counting both end residues, the CDR3 totals 14 amino acids. Germline V gene sequence: CDR1 SGHAT, CDR2 FQNNGV.

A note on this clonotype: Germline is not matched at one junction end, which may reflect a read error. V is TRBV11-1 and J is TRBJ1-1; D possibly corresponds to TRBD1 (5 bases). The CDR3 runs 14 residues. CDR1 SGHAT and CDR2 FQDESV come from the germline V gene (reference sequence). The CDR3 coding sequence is TGTGTCAGCAGCGCCAGGGATAGGAACACTGAAGCTTTCTTT. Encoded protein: CVSSARDRNTEAFF.

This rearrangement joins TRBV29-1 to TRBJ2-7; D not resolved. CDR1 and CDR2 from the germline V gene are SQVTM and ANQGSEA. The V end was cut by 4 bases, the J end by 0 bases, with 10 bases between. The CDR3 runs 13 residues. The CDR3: CSVVAQSSYEQYF. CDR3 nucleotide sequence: TGCAGCGTTGTCGCTCAGAGCTCCTACGAGCAGTACTTC.

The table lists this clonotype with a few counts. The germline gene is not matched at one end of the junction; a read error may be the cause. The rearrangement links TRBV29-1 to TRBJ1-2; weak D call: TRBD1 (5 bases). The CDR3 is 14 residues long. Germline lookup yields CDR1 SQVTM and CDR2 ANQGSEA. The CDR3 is CSVELRGGNYGYAF. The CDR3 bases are TGCAGCGTTGAGTTGAGGGGTGGTAACTATGGCTACGCCTTC.

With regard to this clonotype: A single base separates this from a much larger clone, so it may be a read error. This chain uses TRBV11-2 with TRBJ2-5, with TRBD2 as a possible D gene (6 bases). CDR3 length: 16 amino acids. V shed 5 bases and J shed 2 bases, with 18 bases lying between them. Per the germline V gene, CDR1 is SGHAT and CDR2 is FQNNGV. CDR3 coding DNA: TGTGCCAGCAGCCCAGCGACTAGGCTTGAGCAAGAGACCCAGTACTTC. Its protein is CASSPATRLEQETQYF.

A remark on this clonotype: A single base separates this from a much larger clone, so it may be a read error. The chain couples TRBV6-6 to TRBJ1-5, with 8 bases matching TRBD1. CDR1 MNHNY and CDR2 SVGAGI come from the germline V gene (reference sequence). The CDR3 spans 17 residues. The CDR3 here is CTSSYPRTGNSNQPQHF. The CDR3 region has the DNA TGTACCAGCAGTTACCCCCGGACAGGGAATAGCAATCAGCCCCAGCATTTT.

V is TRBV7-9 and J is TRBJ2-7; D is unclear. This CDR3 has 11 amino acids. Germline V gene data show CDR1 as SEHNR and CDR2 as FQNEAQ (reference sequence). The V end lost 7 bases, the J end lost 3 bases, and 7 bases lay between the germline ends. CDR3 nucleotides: TGTGCCAGCACCCCAGACTACGAGCAGTACTTC. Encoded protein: CASTPDYEQYF.

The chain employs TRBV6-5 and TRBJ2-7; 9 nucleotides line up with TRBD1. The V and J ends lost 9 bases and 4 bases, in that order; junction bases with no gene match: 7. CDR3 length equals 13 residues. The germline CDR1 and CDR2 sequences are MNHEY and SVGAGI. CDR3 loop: CASSVTGGYEQYF. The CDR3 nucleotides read TGTGCCAGTTCCGTGACAGGGGGATACGAGCAGTACTTC.

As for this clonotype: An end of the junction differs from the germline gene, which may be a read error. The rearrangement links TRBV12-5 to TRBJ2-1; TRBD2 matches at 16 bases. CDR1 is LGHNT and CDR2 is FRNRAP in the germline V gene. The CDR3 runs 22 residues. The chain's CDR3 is CVSGLQFPQPSGTSGRANGQSF. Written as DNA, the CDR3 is TGTGTTAGTGGTTTGCAGTTTCCACAACCCTCCGGGACTAGCGGGAGGGCCAATGGGCAGTCCTTC. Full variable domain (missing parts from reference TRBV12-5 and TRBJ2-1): DARVTQTPRHKVTEMGQEVTMRCQPILGHNTVFWYRQTMMQGLELLAYFRNRAPLDDSGMPKDRFSAEMPDATLATLKIQPSEPRDSAVYFCVSGLQFPQPSGTSGRANGQSFGPGTRLTVL.

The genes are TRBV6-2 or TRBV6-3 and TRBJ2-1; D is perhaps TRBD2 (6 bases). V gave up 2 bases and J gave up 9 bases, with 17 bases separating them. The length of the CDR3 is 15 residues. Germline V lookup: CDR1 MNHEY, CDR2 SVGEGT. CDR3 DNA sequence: TGTGCCAGCAGTTACGGGACTGCGAAAGGATTTGAGCAGTTCTTC. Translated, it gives CASSYGTAKGFEQFF.

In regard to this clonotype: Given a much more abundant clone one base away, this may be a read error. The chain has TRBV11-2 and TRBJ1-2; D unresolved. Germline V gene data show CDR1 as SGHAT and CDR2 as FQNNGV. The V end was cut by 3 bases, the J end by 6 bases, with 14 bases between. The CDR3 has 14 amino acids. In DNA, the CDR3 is TGTGCCAGCAGCTTCCGGATAGGGTTAAATGGCTACACCTTC. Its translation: CASSFRIGLNGYTF.